This T cell receptor beta chain was sequenced during a study of T cell responses to AZD1222 COVID-19 vaccine. Overall study findings and caveats: Without day 14 samples, only post-peak T cell repertoires were studied. Females made up more of the donors, who were largely white British, and clonal diversity may have come out too low.

Here immunoSEQ multiplex PCR was the method, and the copy in TCRdb shows in-frame clones only, minus some. This table holds 95,000 to 120,000 clones, 70% to 90% found once. With 4 bases clipped from V and 3 bases from J, the junction kept 7 bases outside the gene matches. Germline CDR1 is SGDLS and CDR2 is YYNGEE. The CDR3 contains 16 residues. A word on this clone: The antigen remains unidentified.

The TCR comes from an adult who received the AZD1222 COVID-19 vaccine. J is TRBJ2-1 and V is TRBV9; 10 bases align to TRBD1. This specimen was peripheral blood, taken 28 days after the second AZD1222 dose. This chain's CDR3 is CASSHGGDRGYNEQFF. The CDR3 region has the DNA TGTGCCAGCAGCCACGGGGGGGACAGGGGCTACAATGAGCAGTTCTTC.